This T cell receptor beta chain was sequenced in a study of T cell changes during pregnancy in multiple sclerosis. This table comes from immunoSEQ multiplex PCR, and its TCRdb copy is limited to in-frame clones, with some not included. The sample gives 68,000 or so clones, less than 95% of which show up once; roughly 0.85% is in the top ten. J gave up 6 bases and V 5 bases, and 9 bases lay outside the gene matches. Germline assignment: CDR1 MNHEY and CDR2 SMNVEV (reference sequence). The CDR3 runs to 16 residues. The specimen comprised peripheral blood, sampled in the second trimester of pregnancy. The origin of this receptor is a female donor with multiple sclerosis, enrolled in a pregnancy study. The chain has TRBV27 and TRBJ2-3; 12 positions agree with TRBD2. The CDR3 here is CASSPTSGGLGDTQYF. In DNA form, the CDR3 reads TGTGCCAGCAGTCCTACTAGCGGGGGGCTGGGGGATACGCAGTATTTT.